This is a list of T cell receptor beta chains from one sample in a study of cytomegalovirus exposure and HLA in healthy donors. Assay: immunoSEQ multiplex PCR; the TCRdb copy retains only in-frame clones and omits some. The data hold approximately 100,000 clones, with around three quarters observed a single time. The sample comprised PBMCs. The receptors shown here come from a female donor in good health and CMV-seropositive. The CDR3 runs from the conserved cysteine through the conserved F or W. The D gene is left open where the match is weak. Size is omitted from some rows. Given values are once, few, many or a class for expanded clones.

NA	TRBV7-9	TRBD1	TRBJ1-5	CSSSLAPGTGTFNQPQHF	TGTTCCAGCAGCTTAGCCCCCGGGACAGGGACTTTTAATCAGCCCCAGCATTTT
NA	TRBV19	NA	TRBJ2-2	CRGRPDTGELFF	TGTAGGGGCAGGCCGGATACCGGGGAGCTGTTTTTT
NA	TRBV7-9	TRBD2	TRBJ2-1	CASSSPTSGRISYNEQFF	TGTGCCAGCAGCTCCCCCACTAGCGGGAGGATCTCCTACAATGAGCAGTTCTTC
NA	TRBV5-1	NA	TRBJ1-1	CASSLGGLNTEAFF	TGCGCCAGCAGCTTGGGGGGGCTGAACACTGAAGCTTTCTTT
NA	TRBV14	NA	TRBJ2-7	CASSQDSSANSYEQYF	TGTGCCAGCAGCCAAGATTCTAGCGCCAACTCCTACGAGCAGTACTTC
once	TRBV15	TRBD2	TRBJ2-1	CATSNTSGGPNEQFF	TGTGCCACCAGCAATACTAGCGGGGGGCCCAATGAGCAGTTCTTC
NA	TRBV4-2	NA	TRBJ1-1	CASSQEWAPNTEAFF	TGTGCCAGCAGCCAAGAGTGGGCTCCGAACACTGAAGCTTTCTTT
NA	TRBV5-1	TRBD2	TRBJ2-1	CASSFSSGGLGNEQFF	TGCGCCAGCAGCTTTTCCTCGGGAGGGCTCGGCAATGAGCAGTTCTTC
NA	TRBV9	TRBD2	TRBJ2-1	CASSVGKGLLAKGYNEQFF	TGTGCCAGCAGCGTAGGTAAGGGACTACTAGCAAAAGGATACAATGAGCAGTTCTTC
NA	TRBV5-8	NA	TRBJ2-1	CASSPGDSYYNEQFF	TGTGCCAGCAGCCCGGGGGACAGCTATTACAATGAGCAGTTCTTC
NA	TRBV2	TRBD2	TRBJ2-5	CASSWAGVAETQYF	TGTGCCAGCAGTTGGGCGGGAGTTGCCGAGACCCAGTACTTC
NA	TRBV5-1	NA	TRBJ2-5	CASSYGGGREETQYF	TGCGCCAGCTCCTATGGGGGGGGCAGGGAGGAGACCCAGTACTTC
NA	TRBV11-3	NA	TRBJ2-7	CASSPGSSYEQYF	TGTGCCAGCAGCCCGGGGTCCTCCTACGAGCAGTACTTC
once	TRBV2	TRBD1	TRBJ2-1	CASSEAGQGAGEQFF	TGTGCCAGCAGTGAAGCTGGACAGGGGGCTGGTGAGCAGTTCTTC
NA	TRBV4-1	NA	TRBJ2-1	CASSQVGGFEQFF	TGCGCCAGCAGCCAAGTTGGCGGGTTTGAGCAGTTCTTC
NA	TRBV6-4	TRBD2	TRBJ2-3	CASSESSGSGTQYF	TGTGCCAGCAGTGAGTCTAGCGGGAGTGGTACGCAGTATTTT
NA	TRBV2	NA	TRBJ1-2	CVSSEGGESYGYTF	TGTGTCAGCAGCGAAGGCGGTGAAAGCTATGGCTACACCTTC
NA	TRBV11-1	NA	TRBJ1-1	CASSLPPNTEAFF	TGTGCCAGCAGCTTACCCCCTAACACTGAAGCTTTCTTT
NA	TRBV27	TRBD2	TRBJ2-3	CASSLGLAGGFDTQYF	TGTGCCAGCAGTTTAGGGTTAGCGGGGGGGTTTGATACGCAGTATTTT
NA	TRBV6-5	TRBD2	TRBJ2-5	CASRSSGGVETQYF	TGTGCCAGCAGGAGTAGCGGGGGGGTAGAGACCCAGTACTTC
few	TRBV7-9	NA	TRBJ2-7	CASSWRDSYEQYF	TGTGCCAGCAGCTGGAGGGACTCCTACGAGCAGTACTTC
few	TRBV4-2	NA	TRBJ2-1	CASSQESRGSYNEQFF	TGTGCCAGCAGCCAAGAGAGTAGGGGCTCCTACAATGAGCAGTTCTTC
NA	TRBV30	NA	TRBJ2-7	CAWTLSSYEQYF	TGTGCCTGGACACTAAGCTCCTACGAGCAGTACTTC
NA	TRBV10-2	TRBD2	TRBJ2-3	CASTPSGVTDTQYF	TGCGCCAGCACCCCTAGCGGGGTCACAGATACGCAGTATTTT
NA	TRBV10-2	TRBD2	TRBJ2-7	CASSGSSGPSYEQYF	TGCGCCAGCAGTGGTAGTAGCGGGCCATCCTACGAGCAGTACTTC
once	TRBV10-1	TRBD1	TRBJ2-5	CASSRGTGSAQETQYF	TGCGCCAGCAGTAGAGGGACAGGGTCGGCCCAAGAGACCCAGTACTTC
NA	TRBV30	TRBD1	TRBJ1-2	CAWKMDRAALHYGYTF	TGTGCCTGGAAAATGGACAGGGCGGCTTTGCACTATGGCTACACCTTC
NA	TRBV10-2	TRBD2	TRBJ2-2	CASNLREGGPNTGELFF	TGCGCCAGCAATCTAAGGGAGGGAGGCCCGAACACCGGGGAGCTGTTTTTT
NA	TRBV18	TRBD1	TRBJ2-1	CASSPPTGDEQFF	TGTGCCAGCTCACCACCGACAGGGGATGAGCAGTTCTTC
NA	TRBV30	NA	TRBJ2-3	CAWSIAPGVDTQYF	TGTGCCTGGAGTATAGCCCCGGGAGTTGATACGCAGTATTTT
NA	TRBV7-9	NA	TRBJ1-2	CASSPREWDGYTF	TGTGCCAGCAGTCCGCGGGAGTGGGATGGCTACACCTTC
NA	TRBV5-6	TRBD1	TRBJ2-5	CASSPRTGVETQYF	TGTGCCAGCAGCCCCCGGACAGGGGTAGAGACCCAGTACTTC
NA	TRBV5-5	NA	TRBJ1-1	CASSWQGPTEAFF	TGTGCCAGCAGCTGGCAGGGTCCCACTGAAGCTTTCTTT
NA	TRBV5-8	TRBD1	TRBJ2-1	CASSLGQGSYNEQFF	TGTGCCAGCAGCTTGGGACAGGGCTCCTACAATGAGCAGTTCTTC
NA	TRBV7-2	TRBD1	TRBJ2-1	CASSSRGQGIYNEQFF	TGTGCCAGCAGCTCCCGGGGACAGGGCATATACAATGAGCAGTTCTTC
NA	TRBV9	TRBD2	TRBJ2-5	CASSSGTSGKETQYF	TGTGCCAGCAGTAGCGGGACTAGCGGAAAAGAGACCCAGTACTTC